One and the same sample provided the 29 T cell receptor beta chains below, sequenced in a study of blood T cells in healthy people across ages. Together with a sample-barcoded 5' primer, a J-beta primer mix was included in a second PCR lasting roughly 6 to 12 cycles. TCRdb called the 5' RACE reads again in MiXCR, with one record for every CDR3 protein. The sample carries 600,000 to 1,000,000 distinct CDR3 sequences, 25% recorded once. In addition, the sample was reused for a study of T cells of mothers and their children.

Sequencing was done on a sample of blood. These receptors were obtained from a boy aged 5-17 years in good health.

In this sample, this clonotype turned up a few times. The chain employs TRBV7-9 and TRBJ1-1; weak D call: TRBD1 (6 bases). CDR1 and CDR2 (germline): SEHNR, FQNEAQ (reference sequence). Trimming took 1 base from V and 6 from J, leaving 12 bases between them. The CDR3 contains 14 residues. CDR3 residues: CASSLVAQGAEAFF. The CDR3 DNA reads TGTGCCAGCAGCTTAGTAGCACAGGGCGCTGAAGCTTTCTTT.

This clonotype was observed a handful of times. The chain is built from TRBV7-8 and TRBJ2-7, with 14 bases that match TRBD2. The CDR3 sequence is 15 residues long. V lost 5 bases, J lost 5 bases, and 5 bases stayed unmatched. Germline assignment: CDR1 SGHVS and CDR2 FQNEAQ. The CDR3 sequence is CASSRLAGGTHEQYF. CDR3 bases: TGTGCCAGCAGCCGACTAGCGGGAGGGACCCACGAGCAGTACTTC.

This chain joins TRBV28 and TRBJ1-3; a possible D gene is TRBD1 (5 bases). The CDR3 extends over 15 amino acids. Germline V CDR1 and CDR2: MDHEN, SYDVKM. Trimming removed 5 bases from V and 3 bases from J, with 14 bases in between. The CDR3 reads CASSPHRGYGNTIYF. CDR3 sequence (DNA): TGTGCCAGCAGTCCGCATCGGGGGTATGGAAACACCATATATTTT.

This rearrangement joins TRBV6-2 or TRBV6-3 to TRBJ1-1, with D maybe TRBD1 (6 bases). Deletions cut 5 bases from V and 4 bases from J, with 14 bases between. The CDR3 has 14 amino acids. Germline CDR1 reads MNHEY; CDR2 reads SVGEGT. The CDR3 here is CASSPSTGITEAFF. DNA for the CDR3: TGTGCCAGCAGTCCCAGCACAGGGATCACTGAAGCTTTCTTT.

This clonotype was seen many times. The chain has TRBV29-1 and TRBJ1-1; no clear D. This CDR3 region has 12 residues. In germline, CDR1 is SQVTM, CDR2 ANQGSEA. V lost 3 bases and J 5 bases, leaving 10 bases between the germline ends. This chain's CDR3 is CSVESYGTEAFF. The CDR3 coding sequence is TGCAGCGTTGAGAGTTACGGGACTGAAGCTTTCTTT.

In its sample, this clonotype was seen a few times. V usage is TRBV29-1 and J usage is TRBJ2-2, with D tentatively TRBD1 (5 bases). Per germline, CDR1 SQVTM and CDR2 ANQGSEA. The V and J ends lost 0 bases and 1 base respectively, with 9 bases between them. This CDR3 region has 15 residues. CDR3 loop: CSVEDPDKNTGELFF. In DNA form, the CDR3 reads TGCAGCGTTGAAGATCCGGACAAGAACACCGGGGAGCTGTTTTTT.

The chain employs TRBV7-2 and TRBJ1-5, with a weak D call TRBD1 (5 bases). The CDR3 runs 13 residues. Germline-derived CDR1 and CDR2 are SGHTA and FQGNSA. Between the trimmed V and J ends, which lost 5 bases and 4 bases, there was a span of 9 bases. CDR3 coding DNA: TGTGCCAGCAGCGGGGACCGTAATCAGCCCCAGCATTTT. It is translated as CASSGDRNQPQHF. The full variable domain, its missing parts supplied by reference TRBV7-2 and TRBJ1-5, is GAGVSQSPSNKVTEKGKDVELRCDPISGHTALYWYRQSLGQGLEFLIYFQGNSAPDKSGLPSDRFSAERTGGSVSTLTIQRTQQEDSAVYLCASSGDRNQPQHFGDGTRLSIL.

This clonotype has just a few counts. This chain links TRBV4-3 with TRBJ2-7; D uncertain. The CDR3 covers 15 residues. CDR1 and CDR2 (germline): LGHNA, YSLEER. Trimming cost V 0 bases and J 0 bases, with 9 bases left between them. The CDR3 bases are TGCGCCAGCAGCCAAGATTCCAGGAGCTCCTACGAGCAGTACTTC. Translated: CASSQDSRSSYEQYF.

The CDR3 DNA reads as TGTGCCAGCAGCTCTTTCGCCCTGGGCAATGAGCAGTTCTTC. Encoded protein: CASSSFALGNEQFF. V is TRBV5-4 and J is TRBJ2-1; D is unresolved. V lost 3 bases, J lost 6 bases, and 13 bases lay in between. CDR3 length: 14 residues. Germline CDR1 is SGHNT and CDR2 is YYREEE (reference sequence).

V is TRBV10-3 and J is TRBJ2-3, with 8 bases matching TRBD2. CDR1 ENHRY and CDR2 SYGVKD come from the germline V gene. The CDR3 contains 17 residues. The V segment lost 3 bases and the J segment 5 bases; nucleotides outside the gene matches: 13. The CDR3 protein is CAISDASLADLGDTQYF. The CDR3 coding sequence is TGTGCCATCAGTGACGCCTCACTAGCGGATCTGGGAGATACGCAGTATTTT.

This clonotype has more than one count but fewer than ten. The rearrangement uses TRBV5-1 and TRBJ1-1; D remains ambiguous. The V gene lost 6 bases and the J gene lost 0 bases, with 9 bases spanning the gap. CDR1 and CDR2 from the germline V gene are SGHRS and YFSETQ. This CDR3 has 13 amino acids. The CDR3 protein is CASTPGVNTEAFF. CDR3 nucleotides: TGCGCCAGCACCCCTGGGGTGAACACTGAAGCTTTCTTT.

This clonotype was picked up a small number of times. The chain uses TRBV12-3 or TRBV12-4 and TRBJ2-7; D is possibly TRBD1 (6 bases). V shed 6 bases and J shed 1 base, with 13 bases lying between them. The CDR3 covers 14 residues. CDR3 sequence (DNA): TGTGCCAGCAGACCGACAGGCATATCCTACGAGCAGTACTTC. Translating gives CASRPTGISYEQYF.

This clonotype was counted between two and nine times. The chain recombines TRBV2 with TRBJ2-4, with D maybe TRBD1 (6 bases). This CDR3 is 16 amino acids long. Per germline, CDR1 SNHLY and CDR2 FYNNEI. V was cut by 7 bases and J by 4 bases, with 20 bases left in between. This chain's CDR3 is CASTQERGFLKNIQYF. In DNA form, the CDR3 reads TGTGCCAGCACCCAAGAGAGGGGGTTCTTAAAAAACATTCAGTACTTC.

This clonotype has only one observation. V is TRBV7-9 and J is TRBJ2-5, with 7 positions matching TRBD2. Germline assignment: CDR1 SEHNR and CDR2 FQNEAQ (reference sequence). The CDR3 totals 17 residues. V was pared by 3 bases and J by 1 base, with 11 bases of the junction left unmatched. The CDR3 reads CASSFGGRANVQETQYF. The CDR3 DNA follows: TGTGCCAGCAGCTTTGGTGGGAGGGCCAACGTCCAAGAGACCCAGTACTTC. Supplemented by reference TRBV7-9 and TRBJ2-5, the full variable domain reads DTGVSQNPRHKITKRGQNVTFRCDPISEHNRLYWYRQTLGQGPEFLTYFQNEAQLEKSRLLSDRFSAERPKGSFSTLEIQRTEQGDSAMYLCASSFGGRANVQETQYFGPGTRLLVL.

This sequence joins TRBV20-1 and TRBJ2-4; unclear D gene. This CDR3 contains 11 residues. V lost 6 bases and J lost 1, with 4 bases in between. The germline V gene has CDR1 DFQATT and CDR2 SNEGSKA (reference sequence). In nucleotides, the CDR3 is TGCAGTGCGCGGGCCAAAAACATTCAGTACTTC. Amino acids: CSARAKNIQYF.

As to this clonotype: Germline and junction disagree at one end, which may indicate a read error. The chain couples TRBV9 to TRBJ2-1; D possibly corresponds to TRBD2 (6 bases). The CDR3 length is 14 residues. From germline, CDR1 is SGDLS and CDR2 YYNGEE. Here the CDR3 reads CANSARTIPDEQFF. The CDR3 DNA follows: TGTGCCAACAGCGCCCGGACTATCCCCGATGAGCAGTTCTTC.

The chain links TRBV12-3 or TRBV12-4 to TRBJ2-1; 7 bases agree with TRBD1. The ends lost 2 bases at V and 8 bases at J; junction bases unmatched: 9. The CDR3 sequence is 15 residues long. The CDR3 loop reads CASSLRTGAVDEQFF. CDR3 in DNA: TGTGCCAGCAGTTTACGTACAGGGGCCGTGGATGAGCAGTTCTTC.

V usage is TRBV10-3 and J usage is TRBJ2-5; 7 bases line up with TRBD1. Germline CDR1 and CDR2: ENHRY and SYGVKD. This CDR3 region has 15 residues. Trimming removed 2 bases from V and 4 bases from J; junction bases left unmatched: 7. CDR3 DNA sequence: TGTGCCATCAGTGAGGTGCATAGGGGGCGAGAGACCCAGTACTTC. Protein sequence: CAISEVHRGRETQYF.

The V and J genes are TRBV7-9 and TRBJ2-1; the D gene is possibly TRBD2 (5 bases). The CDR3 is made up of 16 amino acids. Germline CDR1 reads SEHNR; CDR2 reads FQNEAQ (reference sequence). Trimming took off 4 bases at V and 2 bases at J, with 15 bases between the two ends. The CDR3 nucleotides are TGTGCCAGCAGCTCCACCGGGATAGCGACCTACAATGAGCAGTTCTTC. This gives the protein CASSSTGIATYNEQFF.

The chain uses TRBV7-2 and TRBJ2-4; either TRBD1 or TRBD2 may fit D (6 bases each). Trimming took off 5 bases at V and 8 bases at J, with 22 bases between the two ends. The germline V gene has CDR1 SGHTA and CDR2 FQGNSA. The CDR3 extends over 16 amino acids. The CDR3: CASSPFPTGASDIQYF. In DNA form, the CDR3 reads TGTGCCAGCAGCCCTTTCCCCACGGGGGCTTCGGACATTCAGTACTTC.

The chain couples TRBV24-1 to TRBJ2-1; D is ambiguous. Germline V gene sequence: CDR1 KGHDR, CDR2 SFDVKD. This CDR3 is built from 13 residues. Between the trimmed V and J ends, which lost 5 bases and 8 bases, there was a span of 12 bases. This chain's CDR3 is CATSVGRYDEQFF. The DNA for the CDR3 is TGTGCCACCAGTGTAGGCAGATACGATGAGCAGTTCTTC.

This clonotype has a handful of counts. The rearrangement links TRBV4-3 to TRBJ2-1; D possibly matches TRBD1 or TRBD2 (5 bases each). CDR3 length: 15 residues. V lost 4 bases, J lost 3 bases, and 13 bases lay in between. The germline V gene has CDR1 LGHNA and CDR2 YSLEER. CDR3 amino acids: CASSPGTGHYNEQFF. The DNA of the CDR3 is TGCGCCAGCAGCCCCGGGACCGGCCACTACAATGAGCAGTTCTTC.

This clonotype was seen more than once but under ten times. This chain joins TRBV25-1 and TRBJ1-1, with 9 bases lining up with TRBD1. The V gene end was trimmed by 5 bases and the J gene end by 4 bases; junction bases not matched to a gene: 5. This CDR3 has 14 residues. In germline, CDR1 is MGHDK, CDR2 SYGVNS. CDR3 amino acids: CASSRDRASTEAFF. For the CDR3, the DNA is TGTGCCAGCAGTCGGGACAGGGCTAGCACTGAAGCTTTCTTT.

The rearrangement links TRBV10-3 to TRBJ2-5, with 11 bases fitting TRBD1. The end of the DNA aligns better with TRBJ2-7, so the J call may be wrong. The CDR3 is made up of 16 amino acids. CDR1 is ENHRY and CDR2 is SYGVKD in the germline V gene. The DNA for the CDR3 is TGTGCCATCAGTGAGTCGAAGGGACAGGGGGCCTACGAGCAGTACTTC. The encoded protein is CAISESKGQGAYEQYF.

This CDR3 reads CSARDGDSYEQYF. In nucleotides, the CDR3 is TGCAGTGCTAGAGATGGAGATTCCTACGAGCAGTACTTC. This chain links TRBV20-1 with TRBJ2-7; D not resolved. CDR1 DFQATT and CDR2 SNEGSKA come from the germline V gene (reference sequence). CDR3 length: 13 residues. V lost 0 bases and J lost 1, with 7 bases in between.

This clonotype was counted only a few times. In DNA, the CDR3 is TGTGCCAGCATACGATCCGGGACAGGGGGCTATGGCTACACCTTC. This translates into CASIRSGTGGYGYTF. The chain joins TRBV28 to TRBJ1-2; TRBD1 agrees at 11 bases. V shed 7 bases and J 4 bases; nucleotides not matched to a gene: 8. Germline assignment: CDR1 MDHEN and CDR2 SYDVKM. CDR3 size: 15 residues.

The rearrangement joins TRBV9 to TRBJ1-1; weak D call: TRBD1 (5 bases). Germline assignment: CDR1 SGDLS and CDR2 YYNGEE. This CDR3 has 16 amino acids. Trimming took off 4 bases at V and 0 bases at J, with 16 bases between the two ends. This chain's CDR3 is CASSPNPGIMNTEAFF. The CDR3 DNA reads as TGTGCCAGCAGCCCCAACCCAGGGATCATGAACACTGAAGCTTTCTTT.

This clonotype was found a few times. CDR3 protein: CASSLPRDIRTYEQYF. The CDR3, as DNA: TGTGCCAGCAGTTTGCCCAGGGACATAAGGACCTACGAGCAGTACTTC. This rearrangement joins TRBV28 to TRBJ2-7; TRBD1 might be the D (6 bases). V shed 3 bases and J shed 2 bases, with 17 bases lying between them. Germline lookup yields CDR1 MDHEN and CDR2 SYDVKM. The CDR3 runs 16 residues.

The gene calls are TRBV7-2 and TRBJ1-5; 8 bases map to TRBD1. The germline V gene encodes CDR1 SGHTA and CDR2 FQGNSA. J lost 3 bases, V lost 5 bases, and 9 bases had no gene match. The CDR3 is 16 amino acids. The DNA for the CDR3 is TGTGCCAGCAGCGTTCAGGGGGCGATCTCCAATCAGCCCCAGCATTTT. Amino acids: CASSVQGAISNQPQHF.